These T cell receptor beta chains were read from a single sample in a study of blood T cells in healthy people across ages. TCRdb independently ran MiXCR on the 5' RACE reads; one entry per CDR3 protein. The sample shows about 780,000 distinct CDR3 sequences, about 45% of them seen only once. Sequenced material: blood. The origin of the receptors is a man at least 80 years old in good health. CDR3s include the opening cysteine and the closing phenylalanine or tryptophan. D genes are given only for firm matches. Some rows mark clone size as missing; the rest say once, few, many or name a class of expanded clone.

size: NA
D: NA
J: TRBJ2-3
V: TRBV24-1
CDR3: CATSDATGADTQYF
DNA: TGTGCCACCAGTGATGCGACTGGGGCAGATACGCAGTATTTT

size: NA
D: TRBD1
J: TRBJ1-4
V: TRBV7-2
CDR3: CASSPQPPGQGNEKLFF
DNA: TGTGCCAGCAGCCCACAACCGCCGGGACAGGGGAATGAAAAACTGTTTTTT

size: NA
D: NA
J: TRBJ2-1
V: TRBV4-1
CDR3: CASSQGWLAQPYNEQFF
DNA: TGCGCCAGCAGCCAAGGATGGCTCGCCCAGCCCTACAATGAGCAGTTCTTC

size: few
D: NA
J: TRBJ1-1
V: TRBV20-1
CDR3: CSAIQGPLGANTEAFF
DNA: TGCAGTGCGATACAGGGACCTTTGGGGGCGAACACTGAAGCTTTCTTT

size: NA
D: NA
J: TRBJ2-6
V: TRBV20-1
CDR3: CIAVGGGLHSSGANVLTF
DNA: TGCATTGCTGTTGGTGGCGGGCTTCATTCCTCTGGGGCCAACGTCCTGACTTTC

size: NA
D: NA
J: TRBJ1-2
V: TRBV29-1
CDR3: CSVGRTERGDYGYTF
DNA: TGCAGCGTTGGCCGGACAGAAAGAGGAGACTATGGCTACACCTTC

size: NA
D: NA
J: TRBJ2-7
V: TRBV7-9
CDR3: CASSSLRDLYEQYF
DNA: TGTGCCAGCAGCTCTCTCCGGGACCTGTACGAGCAGTACTTC

size: NA
D: NA
J: TRBJ2-3
V: TRBV5-1
CDR3: CASSLHPGDTQYF
DNA: TGCGCCAGCAGCCTTCATCCCGGAGATACGCAGTATTTT

size: NA
D: NA
J: TRBJ2-3
V: TRBV20-1
CDR3: CSARDSRSGPTDTQYF
DNA: TGCAGTGCTAGAGATAGCAGGAGCGGTCCCACAGATACGCAGTATTTT

size: NA
D: NA
J: TRBJ2-3
V: TRBV19
CDR3: CASSIGRASTDTQYF
DNA: TGTGCCAGTAGTATTGGAAGGGCTAGCACAGATACGCAGTATTTT

size: NA
D: TRBD1
J: TRBJ2-5
V: TRBV28
CDR3: CASSTPGQGTQETQYF
DNA: TGTGCCAGCAGTACACCGGGACAGGGAACACAAGAGACCCAGTACTTC

size: NA
D: NA
J: TRBJ2-7
V: TRBV20-1
CDR3: CSAPTVSSYEQYF
DNA: TGCAGTGCGCCTACTGTTAGCTCCTACGAGCAGTACTTC

size: few
D: NA
J: TRBJ2-7
V: TRBV20-1
CDR3: CSASTQGRAYEQYF
DNA: TGCAGTGCTAGCACCCAGGGGAGAGCCTACGAGCAGTACTTC

size: few
D: TRBD2
J: TRBJ2-1
V: TRBV11-3
CDR3: CASRPESGGNNEQFF
DNA: TGTGCCAGCAGGCCAGAGAGCGGGGGTAACAATGAGCAGTTCTTC

size: NA
D: NA
J: TRBJ1-1
V: TRBV6-5
CDR3: CASSYSRGEYEAFF
DNA: TGTGCCAGCAGTTACTCGAGAGGGGAATATGAAGCTTTCTTT

size: NA
D: NA
J: TRBJ2-7
V: TRBV6-2/TRBV6-3
CDR3: CASEDRRDEQYF
DNA: TGTGCCAGCGAGGACCGGCGGGACGAGCAGTACTTC

size: NA
D: NA
J: TRBJ2-6
V: TRBV6-5
CDR3: CASRAGIDWANVLTF
DNA: TGTGCCAGCAGGGCCGGTATTGATTGGGCCAACGTCCTGACTTTC

size: NA
D: TRBD2
J: TRBJ2-7
V: TRBV18
CDR3: CASSATSGISYEQYF
DNA: TGTGCCAGCTCAGCGACTAGCGGGATCTCCTACGAGCAGTACTTC

size: NA
D: TRBD2
J: TRBJ2-1
V: TRBV3-1
CDR3: CASSQAGTSGNEQFF
DNA: TGTGCCAGCAGCCAAGCGGGGACTAGCGGTAATGAGCAGTTCTTC

size: few
D: NA
J: TRBJ2-7
V: TRBV6-5
CDR3: CASNSRLGSYEQYF
DNA: TGTGCCAGCAATTCCCGACTGGGCTCCTACGAGCAGTACTTC

size: NA
D: NA
J: TRBJ2-1
V: TRBV7-9
CDR3: CASSSTRSNEQFF
DNA: TGTGCCAGCAGCTCGACTAGGTCCAATGAGCAGTTCTTC

size: NA
D: TRBD2
J: TRBJ2-5
V: TRBV7-2
CDR3: CASSLATSNEQYF
DNA: TGTGCCAGCAGCTTAGCGACTAGCAATGAGCAGTACTTC

size: NA
D: TRBD1
J: TRBJ2-1
V: TRBV4-3
CDR3: CASSQATGDPWNEQFF
DNA: TGCGCCAGCAGCCAAGCTACAGGGGACCCCTGGAATGAGCAGTTCTTC

size: NA
D: NA
J: TRBJ1-2
V: TRBV20-1
CDR3: CSASDRQANYGYTF
DNA: TGCAGTGCATCCGACAGGCAAGCTAACTATGGCTACACCTTC

size: few
D: NA
J: TRBJ2-3
V: TRBV10-3
CDR3: CAISLRHVGDTQYF
DNA: TGTGCCATCAGCCTCCGACATGTCGGGGATACGCAGTATTTT

size: few
D: NA
J: TRBJ2-5
V: TRBV5-1
CDR3: CASSVDGAMGETQYF
DNA: TGCGCCAGCAGCGTGGACGGGGCAATGGGAGAGACCCAGTACTTC

size: NA
D: TRBD1
J: TRBJ2-7
V: TRBV12-3/TRBV12-4
CDR3: CASSSWTGIHEQYF
DNA: TGTGCCAGCAGCTCCTGGACAGGGATCCACGAGCAGTACTTC

size: NA
D: NA
J: TRBJ2-3
V: TRBV2
CDR3: CASSRDSVPISQYF
DNA: TGTGCCAGCAGTAGAGACTCTGTACCGATCTCGCAGTATTTT

size: NA
D: TRBD2
J: TRBJ2-3
V: TRBV7-2
CDR3: CASSPQAGGFIDTQYF
DNA: TGTGCCAGCTCCCCTCAAGCGGGAGGTTTCATAGATACGCAGTATTTT

size: NA
D: TRBD2
J: TRBJ2-7
V: TRBV20-1
CDR3: CSAPDRFRGGSNHEQYF
DNA: TGCAGTGCCCCCGACAGATTCCGTGGCGGGAGTAACCACGAGCAGTACTTC

size: few
D: TRBD2
J: TRBJ2-3
V: TRBV27
CDR3: CATSIGSGRANTQYF
DNA: TGTGCCACTAGCATTGGAAGCGGGAGGGCCAATACGCAGTATTTT

size: few
D: NA
J: TRBJ2-3
V: TRBV20-1
CDR3: CSAVEGRDTQYF
DNA: TGCAGTGCTGTGGAGGGTAGAGATACGCAGTATTTT

size: NA
D: TRBD1
J: TRBJ1-1
V: TRBV10-3
CDR3: CAISPGQTNTEAFF
DNA: TGTGCCATCAGCCCGGGACAGACTAACACTGAAGCTTTCTTT

size: once
D: TRBD1
J: TRBJ1-5
V: TRBV20-1
CDR3: CSANRQGAGNQPQHF
DNA: TGCAGTGCTAACAGACAGGGGGCCGGCAATCAGCCCCAGCATTTT

size: NA
D: TRBD2
J: TRBJ2-7
V: TRBV5-1
CDR3: CASTRSSGGSSYEQYF
DNA: TGCGCCAGCACCCGAAGTAGCGGGGGTAGCTCCTACGAGCAGTACTTC

size: NA
D: NA
J: TRBJ1-5
V: TRBV6-1
CDR3: CASSESIGGNQPQHF
DNA: TGTGCCAGCAGTGAATCAATAGGGGGCAATCAGCCCCAGCATTTT

size: NA
D: TRBD1
J: TRBJ1-5
V: TRBV20-1
CDR3: CSAYRGLQPQHF
DNA: TGCAGTGCTTACAGGGGGCTTCAGCCCCAGCATTTT

size: NA
D: NA
J: TRBJ2-7
V: TRBV7-9
CDR3: CASGQSSYEQYF
DNA: TGTGCCAGCGGACAGAGCTCCTACGAGCAGTACTTC

size: NA
D: NA
J: TRBJ2-6
V: TRBV18
CDR3: CASSTTGMSSGANVLTF
DNA: TGTGCCAGCTCAACTACGGGGATGAGCTCTGGGGCCAACGTCCTGACTTTC

size: few
D: TRBD2
J: TRBJ2-3
V: TRBV5-1
CDR3: CASSLDAGDGDTQYF
DNA: TGCGCCAGCAGCTTGGATGCGGGAGACGGAGATACGCAGTATTTT

size: NA
D: NA
J: TRBJ2-5
V: TRBV14
CDR3: CASSQDLGRDVQGEQYF
DNA: TGTGCCAGCAGCCAAGATTTGGGCCGGGACGTCCAGGGTGAGCAGTACTTC

size: NA
D: TRBD2
J: TRBJ2-5
V: TRBV4-2
CDR3: CASSQDPRTSGGETQYF
DNA: TGTGCCAGCAGCCAAGATCCTAGAACTAGCGGGGGAGAGACCCAGTACTTC

size: few
D: TRBD1
J: TRBJ2-7
V: TRBV6-6
CDR3: CASSYLGQGTYEQYF
DNA: TGTGCCAGCAGTTACTTAGGACAGGGGACCTACGAGCAGTACTTC

size: many
D: TRBD2
J: TRBJ2-7
V: TRBV5-1
CDR3: CASRSLGGSTYEQYF
DNA: TGCGCCAGCAGGTCACTGGGAGGGAGCACCTACGAGCAGTACTTC

size: few
D: TRBD1
J: TRBJ1-5
V: TRBV28
CDR3: CASWRTGTEQPQHF
DNA: TGTGCCAGTTGGAGGACAGGGACGGAGCAGCCCCAGCATTTT

size: NA
D: NA
J: TRBJ1-5
V: TRBV30
CDR3: CAWSPYGQQNQPQHF
DNA: TGTGCCTGGAGCCCGTACGGACAGCAGAATCAGCCCCAGCATTTT

size: NA
D: TRBD1
J: TRBJ2-1
V: TRBV14
CDR3: CASRGQGINEQFF
DNA: TGTGCCAGCAGGGGACAGGGGATAAATGAGCAGTTCTTC

size: NA
D: NA
J: TRBJ2-7
V: TRBV20-1
CDR3: CSARVGPAEPYEQYF
DNA: TGCAGTGCTAGGGTCGGGCCAGCAGAGCCCTACGAGCAGTACTTC

size: NA
D: NA
J: TRBJ2-4
V: TRBV7-2
CDR3: CASSSYENIQYF
DNA: TGTGCCAGCAGCTCCTACGAAAACATTCAGTACTTC

size: NA
D: NA
J: TRBJ1-2
V: TRBV6-5
CDR3: CASSYSGMMTVHTF
DNA: TGTGCCAGCAGTTACTCGGGAATGATGACAGTGCACACCTTC

size: few
D: TRBD2
J: TRBJ2-4
V: TRBV2
CDR3: CASSSAGGNIQYF
DNA: TGTGCCAGCAGCTCCGCGGGAGGTAACATTCAGTACTTC

size: few
D: TRBD1
J: TRBJ1-1
V: TRBV20-1
CDR3: CSAARGGTGLAEAFF
DNA: TGCAGTGCTGCAAGAGGGGGGACAGGATTAGCTGAAGCTTTCTTT

size: NA
D: NA
J: TRBJ1-2
V: TRBV6-5
CDR3: CASRTGYGYTF
DNA: TGTGCCAGCCGGACCGGGTATGGCTACACCTTC

size: NA
D: NA
J: TRBJ1-1
V: TRBV3-1
CDR3: CASSKQSQKAFF
DNA: TGTGCCAGCAGCAAACAAAGTCAGAAAGCTTTCTTT

size: few
D: TRBD2
J: TRBJ2-3
V: TRBV20-1
CDR3: CSAPKAGIDTDTQYF
DNA: TGCAGTGCACCGAAAGCGGGAATCGACACAGATACGCAGTATTTT

size: NA
D: NA
J: TRBJ2-5
V: TRBV7-2
CDR3: CASSLALGRKTQYF
DNA: TGTGCCAGCAGCTTAGCGCTGGGACGAAAGACCCAGTACTTC

size: NA
D: NA
J: TRBJ2-1
V: TRBV6-2/TRBV6-3
CDR3: CASSYSLLFAPSYNEQFF
DNA: TGTGCCAGCAGTTACTCTCTCCTTTTTGCGCCCTCCTACAATGAGCAGTTCTTC

size: NA
D: NA
J: TRBJ1-1
V: TRBV7-9
CDR3: CASSLGILRGAPTSTEAFF
DNA: TGTGCCAGCAGCTTGGGGATCCTACGGGGCGCGCCGACAAGCACTGAAGCTTTCTTT

size: NA
D: TRBD2
J: TRBJ2-3
V: TRBV7-9
CDR3: CASSSRTSGDTDTQYF
DNA: TGTGCCAGCAGCTCCCGGACTAGCGGGGACACAGATACGCAGTATTTT

size: NA
D: TRBD2
J: TRBJ2-3
V: TRBV7-3
CDR3: CASSLTGALAGGYTQYF
DNA: TGTGCCAGCAGCTTAACCGGGGCACTAGCGGGAGGCTATACGCAGTATTTT